The sample holds a few counts of the clone carrying this TCR beta chain. Its antigen is as yet unknown. Primers: 60 Vbeta forward and 13 Jbeta reverse. Sequencing used immunoSEQ multiplex PCR; TCRdb keeps in-frame clones, though not all of them. The table includes approximately 100,000 clones, approximately 78% detected once. The entry originates in a study of cytomegalovirus exposure and HLA in healthy donors. Study conclusions and caveats: For most TCR beta V segments, an earlier analysis put the productive rate at about 87% or about 30% of the time. It was taken for granted in presence/absence analyses that sequencing depth across donors was roughly uniform.

V gave up 3 bases and J gave up 4 bases; unmatched junction bases: 15. The CDR3 totals 18 residues. Germline lookup yields CDR1 SGHRS and CDR2 YFSETQ. J is TRBJ2-2 and V is TRBV5-1; 7 bases line up with TRBD2. This receptor was taken from a woman between 40 and 50 years old in good health and CMV-seronegative. What was sequenced was PBMCs. The CDR3 loop reads CASSWASGSPRVTGELFF. CDR3 nucleotides: TGCGCCAGCAGCTGGGCTAGCGGTAGCCCCCGGGTCACCGGGGAGCTGTTTTTT.